This record concerns one TCR beta chain sequence. Its antigen is undetermined. Deletions cut 2 bases from V and 5 bases from J, with 18 bases between. Germline V gives CDR1 DFQATT, CDR2 SNEGSKA (reference sequence). CDR3 length: 15 amino acids. This specimen belongs to a study of naive and memory T cell subsets. Study findings and constraints: The power law exponent of TCR abundance differed between naive and memory cells. In naive cells, over 95% of TCR sequences were seen only once. RNA-based TCR counts may shift with T cell activation and differentiation.

Both TRBC1 and TRBC2 were covered by a beta constant-region primer of two equimolar oligonucleotides. Nested alpha and beta constant-region primers with the SP2 primer drove four PCR rounds on ligated cDNA. An oligonucleotide with the SP2 primer and a 12-nucleotide UMI was ligated to the cDNA 3' end. Each CDR3 protein is one row after TCRdb ran MiXCR on the UMI-ligation and nested PCR reads. The sample records more than 100,000 distinct CDR3 sequences, 36% being singletons. The material sequenced was central memory CD4+ T cells from blood. This receptor was obtained from a human donor in good health. The chain carries TRBV20-1 and TRBJ2-5; D unclear. The CDR3 nucleotides read TGCAGTGCTAGAAAAGTACAGTCGACGAGGGAGACCCAGTACTTC. Amino acids: CSARKVQSTRETQYF.